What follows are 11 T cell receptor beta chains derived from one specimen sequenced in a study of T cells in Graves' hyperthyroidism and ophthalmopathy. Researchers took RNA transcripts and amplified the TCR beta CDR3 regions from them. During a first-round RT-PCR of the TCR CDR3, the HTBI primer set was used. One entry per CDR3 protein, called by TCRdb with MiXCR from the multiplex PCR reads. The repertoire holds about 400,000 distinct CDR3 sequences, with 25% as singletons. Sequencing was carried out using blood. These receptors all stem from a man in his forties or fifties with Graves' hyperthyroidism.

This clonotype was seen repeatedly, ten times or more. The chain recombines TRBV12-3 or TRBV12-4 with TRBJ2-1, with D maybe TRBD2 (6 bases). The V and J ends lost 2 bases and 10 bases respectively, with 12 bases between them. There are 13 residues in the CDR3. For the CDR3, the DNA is TGTGCCAGCAGTTTATCGGGAGTGAGGGAGCAGTTCTTC. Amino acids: CASSLSGVREQFF.

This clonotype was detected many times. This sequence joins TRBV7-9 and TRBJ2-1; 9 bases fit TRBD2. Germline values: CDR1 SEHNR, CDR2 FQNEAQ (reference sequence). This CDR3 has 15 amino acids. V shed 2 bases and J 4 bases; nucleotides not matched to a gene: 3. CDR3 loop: CASSLLAGLYNEQFF. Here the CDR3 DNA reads TGTGCCAGCAGCTTACTAGCGGGGCTTTACAATGAGCAGTTCTTC.

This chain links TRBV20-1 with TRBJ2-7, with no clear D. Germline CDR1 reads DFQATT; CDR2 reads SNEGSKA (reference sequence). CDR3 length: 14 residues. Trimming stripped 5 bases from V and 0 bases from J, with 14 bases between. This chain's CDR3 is CSASSYGDSYEQYF. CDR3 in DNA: TGCAGTGCTTCCAGCTATGGGGACTCCTACGAGCAGTACTTC.

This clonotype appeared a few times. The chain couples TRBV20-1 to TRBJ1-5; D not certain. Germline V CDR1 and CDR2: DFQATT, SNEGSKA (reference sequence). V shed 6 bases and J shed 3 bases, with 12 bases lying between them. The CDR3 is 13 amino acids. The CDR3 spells CSASTTANQPQHF. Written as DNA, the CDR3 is TGCAGTGCGAGTACCACGGCCAATCAGCCCCAGCATTTT.

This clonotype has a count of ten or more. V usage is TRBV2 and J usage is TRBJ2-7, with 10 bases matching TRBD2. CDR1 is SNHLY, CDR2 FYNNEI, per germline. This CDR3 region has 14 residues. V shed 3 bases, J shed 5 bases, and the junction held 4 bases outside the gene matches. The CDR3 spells CASSEASGRDEQYF. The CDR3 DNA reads TGTGCCAGCAGTGAGGCTAGCGGGAGAGACGAGCAGTACTTC.

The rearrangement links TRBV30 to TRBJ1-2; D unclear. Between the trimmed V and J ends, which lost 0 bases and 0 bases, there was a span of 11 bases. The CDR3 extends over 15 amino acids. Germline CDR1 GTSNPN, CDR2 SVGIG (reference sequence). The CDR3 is CAWSVRLLTNYGYTF. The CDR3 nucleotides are TGTGCCTGGAGTGTACGTCTGTTGACTAACTATGGCTACACCTTC.

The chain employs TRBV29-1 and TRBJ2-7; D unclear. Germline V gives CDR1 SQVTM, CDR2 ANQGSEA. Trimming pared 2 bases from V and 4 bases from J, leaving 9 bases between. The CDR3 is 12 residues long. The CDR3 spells CSVELQGYEQYF. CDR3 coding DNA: TGCAGCGTTGAATTGCAAGGGTACGAGCAGTACTTC.

The CDR3 bases are TGCGCCAGCAGCTTGGGCACAGGGGGCGAAAACATTCAGTACTTC. The encoded protein is CASSLGTGGENIQYF. The chain recombines TRBV5-1 with TRBJ2-4, with TRBD1 matching 9 bases. V lost 0 bases, J lost 5 bases, and 3 bases stayed unmatched. This CDR3 region has 15 residues. CDR1 SGHRS and CDR2 YFSETQ come from the germline V gene.

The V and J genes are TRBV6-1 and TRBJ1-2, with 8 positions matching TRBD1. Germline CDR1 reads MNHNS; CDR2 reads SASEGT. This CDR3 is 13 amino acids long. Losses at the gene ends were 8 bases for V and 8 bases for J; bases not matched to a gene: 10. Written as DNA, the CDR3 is TGTGCCAGCCGGCGGGACAGGCAAGGCGGCTACACCTTC. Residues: CASRRDRQGGYTF.

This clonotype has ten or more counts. The CDR3 is CASSPAGQNYEQYF. CDR3 nucleotide sequence: TGTGCCAGCAGCCCAGCTGGACAAAACTACGAGCAGTACTTC. This sequence joins TRBV7-9 and TRBJ2-7; weak D call: TRBD1 (5 bases). V lost 5 bases, J lost 3 bases, and 14 bases lay in between. Germline CDR1 reads SEHNR; CDR2 reads FQNEAQ (reference sequence). The CDR3 runs to 14 residues.

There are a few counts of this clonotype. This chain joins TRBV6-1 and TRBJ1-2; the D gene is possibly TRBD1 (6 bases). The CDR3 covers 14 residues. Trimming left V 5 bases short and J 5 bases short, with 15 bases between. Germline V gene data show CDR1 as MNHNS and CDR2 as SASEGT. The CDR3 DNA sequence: TGTGCCAGCAGTAGTACAGGGAGTTGGTATGGCTACACCTTC. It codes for CASSSTGSWYGYTF.